This passage covers 5 T cell receptor beta chains from one sample sequenced in a study of blood T cell repertoires in COVID-19. The method was immunoSEQ multiplex PCR; TCRdb's version includes in-frame clones alone and lacks a portion of them. The sample holds roughly 190,000 clones, roughly four fifths seen once. The sample consisted of peripheral blood. All receptors come from a woman aged 40 to 55 with acute or convalescent COVID-19.

This clone was detected many times. DNA for the CDR3: TGTGCCAGCAGTCGGACTAGCGGCACAGATACGCAGTATTTT. As protein: CASSRTSGTDTQYF. The rearrangement joins TRBV6-4 to TRBJ2-3; 9 bases are a match to TRBD2. The length of the CDR3 is 14 residues. The germline CDR1 and CDR2 sequences are MRHNA and SNTAGT. V lost 5 bases and J lost 1; bases outside the gene matches: 1.

The chain is built from TRBV5-4 and TRBJ1-4; 11 nucleotides match TRBD1. The V gene end was trimmed by 4 bases and the J gene end by 4 bases; junction bases not matched to a gene: 6. The CDR3 has 16 amino acids. The V gene's germline CDR1 is SGHNT and CDR2 YYREEE (reference sequence). CDR3 nucleotide sequence: TGTGCCAGCAGCACCGGACAGGGGGCTGGTAATGAAAAACTGTTTTTT. Amino acids: CASSTGQGAGNEKLFF.

The J gene is TRBJ2-1, the V gene TRBV5-1, with a weak D call TRBD1 (6 bases). V was trimmed by 4 bases and J by 7 bases, leaving 15 bases between them. Germline V CDR1 and CDR2: SGHRS, YFSETQ. This CDR3 has 14 residues. The CDR3 region is CASSVGDKWNEQFF. The DNA for the CDR3 is TGCGCCAGCAGCGTAGGGGACAAGTGGAATGAGCAGTTCTTC.

This clone was detected a few times. This chain joins TRBV29-1 and TRBJ1-2; unclear D gene. Germline CDR1 reads SQVTM; CDR2 reads ANQGSEA. V gave up 4 bases and J gave up 4 bases, with 19 bases separating them. The CDR3 is 15 residues long. The CDR3, as DNA: TGCAGCGTTGGAGTTATGACAATCAAGCCCTATGGCTACACCTTC. It is translated as CSVGVMTIKPYGYTF.

The V and J genes are TRBV2 and TRBJ2-1; tentative D call: TRBD1 (5 bases). The germline V and J ends were trimmed by 8 bases and 5 bases, with 10 bases remaining between them. There are 12 residues in the CDR3. Germline V lookup: CDR1 SNHLY, CDR2 FYNNEI. CDR3 sequence reads: CASGVGDNEQFF. DNA of the CDR3: TGTGCCAGCGGAGTAGGGGACAATGAGCAGTTCTTC. Full variable domain (missing parts from reference TRBV2 and TRBJ2-1): EPEVTQTPSHQVTQMGQEVILRCVPISNHLYFYWYRQILGQKVEFLVSFYNNEISEKSEIFDDQFSVERPDGSNFTLKIRSTKLEDSAMYFCASGVGDNEQFFGPGTRLTVL.